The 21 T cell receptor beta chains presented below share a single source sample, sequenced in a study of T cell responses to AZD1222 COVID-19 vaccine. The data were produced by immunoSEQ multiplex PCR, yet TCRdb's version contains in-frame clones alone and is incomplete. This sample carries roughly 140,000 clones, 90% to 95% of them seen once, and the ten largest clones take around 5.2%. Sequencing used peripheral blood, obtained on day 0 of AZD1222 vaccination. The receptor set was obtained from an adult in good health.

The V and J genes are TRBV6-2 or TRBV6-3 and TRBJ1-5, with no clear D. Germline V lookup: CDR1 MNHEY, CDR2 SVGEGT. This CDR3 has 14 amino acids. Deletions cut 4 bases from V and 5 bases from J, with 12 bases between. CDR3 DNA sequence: TGTGCCAGCAGTTCCGGCCCTCGATATCAGCCCCAGCATTTT. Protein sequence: CASSSGPRYQPQHF.

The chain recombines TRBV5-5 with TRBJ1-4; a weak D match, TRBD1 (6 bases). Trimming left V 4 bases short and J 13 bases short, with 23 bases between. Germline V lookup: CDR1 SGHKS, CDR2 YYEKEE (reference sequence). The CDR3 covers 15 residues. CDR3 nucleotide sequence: TGTGCCAGCAGCCCTCGGGACACGAAAAAGAGTGGACTGTTTTTT. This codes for CASSPRDTKKSGLFF.

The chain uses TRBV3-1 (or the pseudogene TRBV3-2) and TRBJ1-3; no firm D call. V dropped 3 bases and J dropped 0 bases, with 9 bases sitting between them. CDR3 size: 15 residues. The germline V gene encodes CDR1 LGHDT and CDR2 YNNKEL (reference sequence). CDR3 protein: CASSQALRSGNTIYF. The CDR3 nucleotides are TGTGCCAGCAGCCAGGCACTGCGCTCTGGAAACACCATATATTTT.

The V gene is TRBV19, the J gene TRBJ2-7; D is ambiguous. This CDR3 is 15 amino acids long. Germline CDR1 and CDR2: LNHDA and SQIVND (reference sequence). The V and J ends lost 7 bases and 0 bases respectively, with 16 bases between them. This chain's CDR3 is CASTKAGFSSYEQYF. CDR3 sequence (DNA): TGTGCCAGTACCAAGGCAGGATTTAGCTCCTACGAGCAGTACTTC.

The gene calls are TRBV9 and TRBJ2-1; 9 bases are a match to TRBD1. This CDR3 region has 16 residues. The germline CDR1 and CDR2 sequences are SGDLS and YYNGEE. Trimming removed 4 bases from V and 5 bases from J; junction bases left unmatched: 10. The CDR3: CASSYPTGGVNNEQFF. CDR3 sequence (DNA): TGTGCCAGCAGCTACCCGACAGGGGGAGTGAACAATGAGCAGTTCTTC.

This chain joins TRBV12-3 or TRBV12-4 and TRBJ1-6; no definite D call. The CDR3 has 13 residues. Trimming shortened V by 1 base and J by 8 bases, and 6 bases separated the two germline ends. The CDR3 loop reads CASSLDRDSPLHF. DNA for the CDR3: TGTGCCAGCAGTTTAGACAGAGATTCACCCCTCCACTTT.

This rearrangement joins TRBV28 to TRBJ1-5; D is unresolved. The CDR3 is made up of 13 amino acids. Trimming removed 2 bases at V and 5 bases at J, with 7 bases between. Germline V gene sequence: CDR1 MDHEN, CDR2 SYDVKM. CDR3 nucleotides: TGTGCCAGCAGTTTAGGGAAGCATCAGCCCCAGCATTTT. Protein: CASSLGKHQPQHF.

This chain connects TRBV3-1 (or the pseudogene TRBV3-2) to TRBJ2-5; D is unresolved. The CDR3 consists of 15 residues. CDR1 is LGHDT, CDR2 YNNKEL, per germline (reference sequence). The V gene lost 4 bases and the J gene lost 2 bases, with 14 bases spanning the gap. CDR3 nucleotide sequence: TGTGCCAGCAGCCCCCTTGGGAAGCCTCAAGAGACCCAGTACTTC. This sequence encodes CASSPLGKPQETQYF.

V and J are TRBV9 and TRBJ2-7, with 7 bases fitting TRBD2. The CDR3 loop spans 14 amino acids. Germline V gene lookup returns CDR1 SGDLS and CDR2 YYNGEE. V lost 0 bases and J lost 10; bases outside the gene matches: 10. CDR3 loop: CASSVGNSGSLQYF. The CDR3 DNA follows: TGTGCCAGCAGCGTAGGGAATAGCGGGTCTCTACAGTACTTC.

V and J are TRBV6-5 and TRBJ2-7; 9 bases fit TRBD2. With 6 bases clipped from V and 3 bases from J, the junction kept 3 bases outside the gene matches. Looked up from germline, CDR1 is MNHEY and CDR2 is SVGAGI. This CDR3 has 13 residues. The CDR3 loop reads CASRAREGYEQYF. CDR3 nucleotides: TGTGCCAGCAGGGCGCGGGAGGGCTACGAGCAGTACTTC.

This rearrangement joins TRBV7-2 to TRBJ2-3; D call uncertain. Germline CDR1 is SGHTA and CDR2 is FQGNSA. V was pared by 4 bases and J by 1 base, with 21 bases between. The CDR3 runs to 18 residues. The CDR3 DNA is TGTGCCAGCAGCTCCTATTTTCGAGACTCCTTTGGCACAGATACGCAGTATTTT. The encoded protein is CASSSYFRDSFGTDTQYF.

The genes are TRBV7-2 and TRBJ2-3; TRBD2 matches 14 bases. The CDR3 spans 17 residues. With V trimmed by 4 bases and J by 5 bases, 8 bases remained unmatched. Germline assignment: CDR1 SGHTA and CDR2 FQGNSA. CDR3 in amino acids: CASSSRLAGGLGDTQYF. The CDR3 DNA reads TGTGCCAGCAGCTCCAGACTAGCGGGGGGGCTAGGAGATACGCAGTATTTT. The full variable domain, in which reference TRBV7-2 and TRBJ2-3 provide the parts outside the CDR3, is GAGVSQSPSNKVTEKGKDVELRCDPISGHTALYWYRQSLGQGLEFLIYFQGNSAPDKSGLPSDRFSAERTGGSVSTLTIQRTQQEDSAVYLCASSSRLAGGLGDTQYFGPGTRLTVL.

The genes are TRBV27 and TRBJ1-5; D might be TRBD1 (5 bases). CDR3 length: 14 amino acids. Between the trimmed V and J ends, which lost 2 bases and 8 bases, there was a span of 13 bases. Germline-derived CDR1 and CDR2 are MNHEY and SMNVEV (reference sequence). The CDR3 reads CASSLGGSLEPQHF. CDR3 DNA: TGTGCCAGCAGTTTAGGGGGAAGCCTCGAGCCCCAGCATTTT.

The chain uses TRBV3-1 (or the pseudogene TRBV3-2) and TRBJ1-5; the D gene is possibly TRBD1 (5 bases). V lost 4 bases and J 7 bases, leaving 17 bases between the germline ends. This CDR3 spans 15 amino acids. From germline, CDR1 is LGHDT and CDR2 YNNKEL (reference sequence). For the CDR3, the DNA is TGTGCCAGCAGCCGCACCCGGGGGAAAGGGCAGCCCCAGCATTTT. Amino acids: CASSRTRGKGQPQHF.

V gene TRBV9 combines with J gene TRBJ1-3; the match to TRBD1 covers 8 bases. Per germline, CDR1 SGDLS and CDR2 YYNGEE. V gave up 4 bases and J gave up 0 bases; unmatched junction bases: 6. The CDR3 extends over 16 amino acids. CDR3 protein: CASSRTGSNSGNTIYF. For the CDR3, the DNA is TGTGCCAGCAGCCGGACAGGGAGTAACTCTGGAAACACCATATATTTT.

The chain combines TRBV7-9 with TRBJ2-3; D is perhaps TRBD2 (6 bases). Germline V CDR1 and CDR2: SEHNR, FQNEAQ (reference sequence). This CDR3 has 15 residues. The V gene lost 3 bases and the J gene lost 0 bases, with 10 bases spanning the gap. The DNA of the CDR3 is TGTGCCAGCAGCTTGTGGCGGGGTAGCACAGATACGCAGTATTTT. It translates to CASSLWRGSTDTQYF. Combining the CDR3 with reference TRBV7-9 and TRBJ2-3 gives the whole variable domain DTGVSQNPRHKITKRGQNVTFRCDPISEHNRLYWYRQTLGQGPEFLTYFQNEAQLEKSRLLSDRFSAERPKGSFSTLEIQRTEQGDSAMYLCASSLWRGSTDTQYFGPGTRLTVL.

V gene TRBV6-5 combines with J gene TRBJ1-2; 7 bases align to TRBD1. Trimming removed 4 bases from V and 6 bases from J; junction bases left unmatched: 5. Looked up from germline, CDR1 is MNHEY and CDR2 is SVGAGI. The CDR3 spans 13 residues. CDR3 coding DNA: TGTGCCAGCAGTTGGCAGGGGGGGAATGGCTACACCTTC. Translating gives CASSWQGGNGYTF.

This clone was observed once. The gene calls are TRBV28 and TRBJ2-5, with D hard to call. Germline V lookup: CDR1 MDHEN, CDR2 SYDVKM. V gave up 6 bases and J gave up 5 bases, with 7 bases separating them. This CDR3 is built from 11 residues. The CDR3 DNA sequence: TGTGCCAGCAGCTACTGGGAGACCCAGTACTTC. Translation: CASSYWETQYF.

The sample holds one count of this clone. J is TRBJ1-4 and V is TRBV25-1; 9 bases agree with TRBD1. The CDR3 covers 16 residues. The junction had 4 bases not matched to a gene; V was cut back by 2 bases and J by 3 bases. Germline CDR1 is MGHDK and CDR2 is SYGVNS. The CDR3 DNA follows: TGTGCCAGCAGTGAAGGGGGACAGGGACCTAATGAAAAACTGTTTTTT. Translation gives CASSEGGQGPNEKLFF.

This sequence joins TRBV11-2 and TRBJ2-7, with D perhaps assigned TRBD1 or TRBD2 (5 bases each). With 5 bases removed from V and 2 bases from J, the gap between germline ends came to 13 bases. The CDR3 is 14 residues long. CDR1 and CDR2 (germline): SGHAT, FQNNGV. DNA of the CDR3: TGTGCCAGCAGCCCCCGGGACCAAGCCTACGAGCAGTACTTC. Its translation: CASSPRDQAYEQYF.

CDR3 protein: CASSLGVSRTNEQFF. The CDR3 nucleotides read TGTGCCAGCAGCCTCGGGGTCTCAAGAACCAATGAGCAGTTCTTC. The chain recombines TRBV7-2 with TRBJ2-1, with a possible D match to TRBD2 (5 bases). Germline CDR1 is SGHTA and CDR2 is FQGNSA. This CDR3 has 15 residues. The V end was cut by 5 bases, the J end by 6 bases, with 17 bases between.